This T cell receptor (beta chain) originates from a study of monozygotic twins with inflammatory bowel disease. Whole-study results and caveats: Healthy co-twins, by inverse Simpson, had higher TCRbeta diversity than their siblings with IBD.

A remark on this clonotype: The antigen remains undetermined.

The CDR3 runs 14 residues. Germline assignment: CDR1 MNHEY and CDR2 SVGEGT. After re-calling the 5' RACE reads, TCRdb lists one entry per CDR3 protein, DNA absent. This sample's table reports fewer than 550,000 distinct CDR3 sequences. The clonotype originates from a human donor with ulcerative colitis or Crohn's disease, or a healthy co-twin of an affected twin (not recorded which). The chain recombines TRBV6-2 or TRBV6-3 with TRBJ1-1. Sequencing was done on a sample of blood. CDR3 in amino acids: CASSYSGTSTEAFF.